This TCR beta chain derives from a study of blood T cell repertoires in COVID-19. The germline CDR1 and CDR2 sequences are LNHDA and SQIVND (reference sequence). Trimming removed 9 bases from V and 8 bases from J, with 19 bases in between. This CDR3 region has 14 residues. Assay: immunoSEQ multiplex PCR; the TCRdb copy retains only in-frame clones and omits some. The sample comprises 350,000 to 450,000 clones, approximately 86% of which are singletons, and about 2.9% rests with the top ten. The sample consisted of peripheral blood. V and J are TRBV19 and TRBJ1-4; D is perhaps TRBD1 (6 bases). The TCR originated in a human donor in a cohort sampled during active COVID-19. The CDR3 nucleotides read TGTGCCAGCCCAAAGTGGACAGTAGGCGAAAAACTGTTTTTT. It specifies CASPKWTVGEKLFF. The whole variable domain, filled in from reference TRBV19 and TRBJ1-4, reads DGGITQSPKYLFRKEGQNVTLSCEQNLNHDAMYWYRQDPGQGLRLIYYSQIVNDFQKGDIAEGYSVSREKKESFPLTVTSAQKNPTAFYLCASPKWTVGEKLFFGSGTQLSVL.